This section outlines one T cell receptor (beta chain) sequence together with its context. As yet, its antigen is unknown. The record originates from a study of shared clonotypes between healthy human individuals. Study-wide points: The sharing of 4% to 5.5% of naive CD4 clonotypes was seen across a few donors. Clonotypes which were not shared had lower generation probabilities than clonotypes that all four donors shared. Naive subsets generally exceeded memory subsets in estimated richness.

V was shortened by 2 bases and J by 10 bases, with 15 bases between the two germline ends. Germline CDR1 is MNHNY and CDR2 is SVGAGI (reference sequence). The CDR3 extends over 14 amino acids. Method: immunoSEQ multiplex PCR; TCRdb's copy keeps in-frame clones and lacks some. The repertoire consists of millions of clones, with 95% occurring once and the leading ten covering 0.13%. V is TRBV6-6 and J is TRBJ2-1; possibly TRBD2 for D (6 bases). Sequenced sample: naive CD4+ T cells sorted from blood. Subset: CD45RA+ positively selected. This TCR was recovered from a man younger than 30 in good health. The CDR3 DNA sequence: TGTGCCAGCAGTTACCCTAAGACTAGTCTGGAGCAGTTCTTC. Amino acid sequence: CASSYPKTSLEQFF.